The 2 T cell receptor beta chains in this list originate from one sample, sequenced in a study of cytomegalovirus exposure and HLA in healthy donors (dated 2017 in TCRdb). Libraries were prepared through the immunoSEQ multiplex PCR assay. For the multiplex PCR, a mixture combining 60 forward primers for TCR Vbeta segments and 13 reverse primers for TCR Jbeta segments was used. TCRdb holds this immuneACCESS table with in-frame rearrangements only. Some clones are missing; in checked studies, unresolved V genes explain under half, and the rest has no known cause. The sample data list about 110,000 clones, and roughly 74% of these were observed just once. The ten largest make up 2.5% of the sample. The sample consisted of PBMCs. These receptors originate from a man aged 35-49 years in good health and CMV-seronegative.

The CDR3 DNA reads TGTGCCAGCAGCTTGTTGCGGGTTAACACCGGGGAGCTGTTTTTT. Its protein is CASSLLRVNTGELFF. The V and J genes are TRBV5-6 and TRBJ2-2; D may be TRBD2 (5 bases). Trimming left V 1 base short and J 2 bases short, with 9 bases between. Per the germline V gene, CDR1 is SGHDT and CDR2 is YYEEEE. This CDR3 has 15 amino acids.

This rearrangement joins TRBV5-1 to TRBJ2-1; 10 nucleotides agree with TRBD2. V lost 3 bases, J lost 4 bases, and 10 bases stayed unmatched. This CDR3 has 17 residues. Germline CDR1 and CDR2: SGHRS and YFSETQ. The CDR3: CASSSRLSGGLYNEQFF. In nucleotides, the CDR3 is TGCGCCAGCAGCTCCCGTCTTAGCGGGGGGCTTTACAATGAGCAGTTCTTC.